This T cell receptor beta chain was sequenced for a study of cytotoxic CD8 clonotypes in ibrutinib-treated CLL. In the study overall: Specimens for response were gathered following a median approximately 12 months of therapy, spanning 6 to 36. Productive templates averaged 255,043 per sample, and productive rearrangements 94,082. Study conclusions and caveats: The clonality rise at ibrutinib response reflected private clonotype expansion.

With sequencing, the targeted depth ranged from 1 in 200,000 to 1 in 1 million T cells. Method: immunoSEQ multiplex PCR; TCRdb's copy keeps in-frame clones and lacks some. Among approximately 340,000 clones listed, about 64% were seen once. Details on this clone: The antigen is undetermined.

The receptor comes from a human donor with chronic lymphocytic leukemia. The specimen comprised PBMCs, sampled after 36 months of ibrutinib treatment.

CDR3 sequence: CASSLAARYEQYF. The CDR3 bases are TGTGCCAGCAGCTTAGCGGCTCGCTACGAGCAGTACTTC. The V call is TRBV5-4, the J call TRBJ2-7; maybe TRBD2 (5 bases). The length of the CDR3 is 13 residues. Per germline, CDR1 SGHNT and CDR2 YYREEE (reference sequence). Trimming pared 2 bases from V and 3 bases from J, leaving 9 bases between. Complete variable domain (other parts from reference TRBV5-4 and TRBJ2-7): ETGVTQSPTHLIKTRGQQVTLRCSSQSGHNTVSWYQQALGQGPQFIFQYYREEENGRGNFPPRFSGLQFPNYSSELNVNALELDDSALYLCASSLAARYEQYFGPGTRLTVT.